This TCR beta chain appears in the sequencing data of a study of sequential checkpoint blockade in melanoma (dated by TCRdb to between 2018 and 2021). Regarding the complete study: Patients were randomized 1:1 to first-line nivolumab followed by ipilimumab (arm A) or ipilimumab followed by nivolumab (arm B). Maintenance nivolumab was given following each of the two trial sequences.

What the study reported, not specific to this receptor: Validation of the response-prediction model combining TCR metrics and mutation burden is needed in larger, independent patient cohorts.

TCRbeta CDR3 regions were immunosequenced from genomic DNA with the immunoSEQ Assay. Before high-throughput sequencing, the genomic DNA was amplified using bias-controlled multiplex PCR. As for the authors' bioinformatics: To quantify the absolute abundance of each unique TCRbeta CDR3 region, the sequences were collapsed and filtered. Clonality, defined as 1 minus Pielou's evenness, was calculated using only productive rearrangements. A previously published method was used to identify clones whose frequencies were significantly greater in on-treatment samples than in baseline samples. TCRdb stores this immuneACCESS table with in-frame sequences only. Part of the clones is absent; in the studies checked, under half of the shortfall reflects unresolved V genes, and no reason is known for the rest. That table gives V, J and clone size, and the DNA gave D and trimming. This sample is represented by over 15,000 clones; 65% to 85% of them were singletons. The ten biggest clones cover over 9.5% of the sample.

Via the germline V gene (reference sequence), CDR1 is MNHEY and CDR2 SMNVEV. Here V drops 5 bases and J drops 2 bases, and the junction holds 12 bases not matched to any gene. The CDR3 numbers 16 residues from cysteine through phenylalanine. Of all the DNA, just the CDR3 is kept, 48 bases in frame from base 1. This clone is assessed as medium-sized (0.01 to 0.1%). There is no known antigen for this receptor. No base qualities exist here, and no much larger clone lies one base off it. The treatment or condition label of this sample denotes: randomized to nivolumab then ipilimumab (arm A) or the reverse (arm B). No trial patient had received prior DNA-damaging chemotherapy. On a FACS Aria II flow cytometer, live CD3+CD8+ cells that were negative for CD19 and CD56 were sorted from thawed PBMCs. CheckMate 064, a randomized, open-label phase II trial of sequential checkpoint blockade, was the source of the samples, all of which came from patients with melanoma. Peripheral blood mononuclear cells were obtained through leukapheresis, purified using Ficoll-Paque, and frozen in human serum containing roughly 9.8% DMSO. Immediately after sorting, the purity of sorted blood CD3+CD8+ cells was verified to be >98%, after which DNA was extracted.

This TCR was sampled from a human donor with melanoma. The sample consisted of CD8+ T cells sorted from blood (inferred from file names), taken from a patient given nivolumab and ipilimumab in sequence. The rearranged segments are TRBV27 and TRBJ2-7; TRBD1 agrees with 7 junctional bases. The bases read TGTGCCAGCAGTGCATTTCGGGACAGCGTAGCCTACGAGCAGTACTTC. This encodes CASSAFRDSVAYEQYF.